This T cell receptor beta chain was observed in a study of radiation and T cells in renal cell carcinoma. Stated time point: blood 4 weeks post-SBRT, at nephrectomy. Treatment indicated: 15 Gy SBRT to primary tumor, nephrectomy 4 weeks later. V dropped 0 bases and J dropped 4 bases, with 6 bases sitting between them. In germline, CDR1 is MNHEY, CDR2 SMNVEV (reference sequence). The CDR3 is made up of 13 amino acids. Profiled with immunoSEQ multiplex PCR; TCRdb holds only in-frame clones, not every one. The repertoire includes more than 60,000 clones, roughly 80% of them detected once, and 2% to 3% sits in the top ten.

The receptor comes from a woman in her fifties or sixties with renal cell carcinoma. The rearrangement links TRBV27 to TRBJ1-2; no reliable D call. The material was blood, obtained from a patient whose treatment included radiotherapy and nephrectomy. The CDR3 DNA is TGTGCCAGCAGTTTATCGGGCGGCTATGGCTACACCTTC. As protein: CASSLSGGYGYTF.